The 3 T cell receptor beta chains in this list originate from one sample, sequenced in a study of blood T cell repertoires in COVID-19. Sequencing was performed with immunoSEQ multiplex PCR; in TCRdb, only in-frame clones are kept and a portion is missing. The data show approximately 210,000 clones, roughly four fifths seen once. Sequenced sample: peripheral blood. Every receptor here comes from an elderly woman with COVID-19, enrolled during active disease.

The chain links TRBV5-1 to TRBJ2-1; a possible D gene is TRBD1 (7 bases). The CDR3 runs to 15 residues. In germline, CDR1 is SGHRS, CDR2 YFSETQ. V shed 3 bases and J shed 4 bases, with 14 bases lying between them. CDR3 in DNA: TGCGCCAGCAGCTGGGGGGACAGAAAGTACAATGAGCAGTTCTTC. It is translated as CASSWGDRKYNEQFF.

J is TRBJ1-4 and V is TRBV3-1 (or the pseudogene TRBV3-2); 7 bases line up with TRBD1. V lost 6 bases to trimming and J lost 5 bases; unmatched junction nucleotides: 3. Germline CDR1 reads LGHDT; CDR2 reads YNNKEL (reference sequence). The CDR3 totals 13 residues. The CDR3 bases are TGTGCCAGCAGACTGGGACAGAATGAAAAACTGTTTTTT. It translates to CASRLGQNEKLFF.

In nucleotides, the CDR3 is TGTGCCAGCTCACCTACAGGGAAAGCGGACTATGGCTACACCTTC. This codes for CASSPTGKADYGYTF. The V gene is TRBV18, the J gene TRBJ1-2, with a possible D match to TRBD1 (6 bases). V was trimmed by 3 bases and J by 3 bases, leaving 14 bases between them. CDR3 size: 15 residues. CDR1 is KGHSH, CDR2 LQKENI, per germline.